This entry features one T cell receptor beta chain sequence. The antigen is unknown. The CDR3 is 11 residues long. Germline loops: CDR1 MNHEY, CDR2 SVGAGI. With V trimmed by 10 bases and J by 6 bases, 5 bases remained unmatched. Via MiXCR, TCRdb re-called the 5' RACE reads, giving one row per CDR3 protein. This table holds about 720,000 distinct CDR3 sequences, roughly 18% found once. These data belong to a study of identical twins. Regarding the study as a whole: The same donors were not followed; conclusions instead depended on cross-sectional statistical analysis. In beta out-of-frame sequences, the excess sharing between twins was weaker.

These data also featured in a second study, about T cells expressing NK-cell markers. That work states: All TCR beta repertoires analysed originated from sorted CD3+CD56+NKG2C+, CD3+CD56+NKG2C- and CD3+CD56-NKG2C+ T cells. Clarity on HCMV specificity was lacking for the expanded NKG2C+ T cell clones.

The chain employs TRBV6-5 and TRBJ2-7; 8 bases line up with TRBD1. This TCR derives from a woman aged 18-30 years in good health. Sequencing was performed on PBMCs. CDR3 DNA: TGTGCCACGTACGACAGGGGCGAGCAGTACTTC. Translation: CATYDRGEQYF.